The clone carrying this T cell receptor (beta chain) showed up just once. This sample is drawn from a study of T cells after yellow fever vaccination. Turning to the study itself: SMART-Seq v4 Ultra Low Input prepared the low-cell-number fractions.

TCR cDNA was made by 5'RACE template switching, adding a universal primer site and UMIs. TCRdb re-called the 5' RACE reads with MiXCR, one entry per CDR3 protein. The sample contains fewer than 500,000 distinct CDR3 sequences, 15% to 20% of which appear only once. V gave up 3 bases and J gave up 0 bases, with 12 bases separating them. CDR3 length: 14 amino acids. CDR1 SQVTM and CDR2 ANQGSEA come from the germline V gene. V gene TRBV29-1 combines with J gene TRBJ2-7; D is perhaps TRBD2 (6 bases). This clonotype was obtained from a man aged 18-30 years who received the YFV17D yellow fever vaccine. Sequenced material: PBMCs, taken before the yellow fever booster vaccination. The CDR3 DNA follows: TGCAGCGTTGAGACTGGGGGAGGCTCCTACGAGCAGTACTTC. This sequence encodes CSVETGGGSYEQYF.